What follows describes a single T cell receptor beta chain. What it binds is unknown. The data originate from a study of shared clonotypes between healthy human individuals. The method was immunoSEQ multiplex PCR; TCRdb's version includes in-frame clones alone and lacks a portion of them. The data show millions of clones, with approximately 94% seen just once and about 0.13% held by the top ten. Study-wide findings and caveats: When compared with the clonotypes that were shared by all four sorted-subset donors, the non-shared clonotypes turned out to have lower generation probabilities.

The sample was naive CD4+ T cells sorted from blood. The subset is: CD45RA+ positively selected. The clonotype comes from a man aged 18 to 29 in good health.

For the CDR3, the DNA is TGTGCCAGCAGCTTAGATCCCCTCGTCCCCTACGAGCAGTACTTC. This codes for CASSLDPLVPYEQYF. The rearrangement links TRBV11-3 to TRBJ2-7; D not certain. Germline-derived CDR1 and CDR2 are SGHNT and YENEEA. V was trimmed by 0 bases and J by 2 bases, leaving 11 bases between them. CDR3 length: 15 residues.